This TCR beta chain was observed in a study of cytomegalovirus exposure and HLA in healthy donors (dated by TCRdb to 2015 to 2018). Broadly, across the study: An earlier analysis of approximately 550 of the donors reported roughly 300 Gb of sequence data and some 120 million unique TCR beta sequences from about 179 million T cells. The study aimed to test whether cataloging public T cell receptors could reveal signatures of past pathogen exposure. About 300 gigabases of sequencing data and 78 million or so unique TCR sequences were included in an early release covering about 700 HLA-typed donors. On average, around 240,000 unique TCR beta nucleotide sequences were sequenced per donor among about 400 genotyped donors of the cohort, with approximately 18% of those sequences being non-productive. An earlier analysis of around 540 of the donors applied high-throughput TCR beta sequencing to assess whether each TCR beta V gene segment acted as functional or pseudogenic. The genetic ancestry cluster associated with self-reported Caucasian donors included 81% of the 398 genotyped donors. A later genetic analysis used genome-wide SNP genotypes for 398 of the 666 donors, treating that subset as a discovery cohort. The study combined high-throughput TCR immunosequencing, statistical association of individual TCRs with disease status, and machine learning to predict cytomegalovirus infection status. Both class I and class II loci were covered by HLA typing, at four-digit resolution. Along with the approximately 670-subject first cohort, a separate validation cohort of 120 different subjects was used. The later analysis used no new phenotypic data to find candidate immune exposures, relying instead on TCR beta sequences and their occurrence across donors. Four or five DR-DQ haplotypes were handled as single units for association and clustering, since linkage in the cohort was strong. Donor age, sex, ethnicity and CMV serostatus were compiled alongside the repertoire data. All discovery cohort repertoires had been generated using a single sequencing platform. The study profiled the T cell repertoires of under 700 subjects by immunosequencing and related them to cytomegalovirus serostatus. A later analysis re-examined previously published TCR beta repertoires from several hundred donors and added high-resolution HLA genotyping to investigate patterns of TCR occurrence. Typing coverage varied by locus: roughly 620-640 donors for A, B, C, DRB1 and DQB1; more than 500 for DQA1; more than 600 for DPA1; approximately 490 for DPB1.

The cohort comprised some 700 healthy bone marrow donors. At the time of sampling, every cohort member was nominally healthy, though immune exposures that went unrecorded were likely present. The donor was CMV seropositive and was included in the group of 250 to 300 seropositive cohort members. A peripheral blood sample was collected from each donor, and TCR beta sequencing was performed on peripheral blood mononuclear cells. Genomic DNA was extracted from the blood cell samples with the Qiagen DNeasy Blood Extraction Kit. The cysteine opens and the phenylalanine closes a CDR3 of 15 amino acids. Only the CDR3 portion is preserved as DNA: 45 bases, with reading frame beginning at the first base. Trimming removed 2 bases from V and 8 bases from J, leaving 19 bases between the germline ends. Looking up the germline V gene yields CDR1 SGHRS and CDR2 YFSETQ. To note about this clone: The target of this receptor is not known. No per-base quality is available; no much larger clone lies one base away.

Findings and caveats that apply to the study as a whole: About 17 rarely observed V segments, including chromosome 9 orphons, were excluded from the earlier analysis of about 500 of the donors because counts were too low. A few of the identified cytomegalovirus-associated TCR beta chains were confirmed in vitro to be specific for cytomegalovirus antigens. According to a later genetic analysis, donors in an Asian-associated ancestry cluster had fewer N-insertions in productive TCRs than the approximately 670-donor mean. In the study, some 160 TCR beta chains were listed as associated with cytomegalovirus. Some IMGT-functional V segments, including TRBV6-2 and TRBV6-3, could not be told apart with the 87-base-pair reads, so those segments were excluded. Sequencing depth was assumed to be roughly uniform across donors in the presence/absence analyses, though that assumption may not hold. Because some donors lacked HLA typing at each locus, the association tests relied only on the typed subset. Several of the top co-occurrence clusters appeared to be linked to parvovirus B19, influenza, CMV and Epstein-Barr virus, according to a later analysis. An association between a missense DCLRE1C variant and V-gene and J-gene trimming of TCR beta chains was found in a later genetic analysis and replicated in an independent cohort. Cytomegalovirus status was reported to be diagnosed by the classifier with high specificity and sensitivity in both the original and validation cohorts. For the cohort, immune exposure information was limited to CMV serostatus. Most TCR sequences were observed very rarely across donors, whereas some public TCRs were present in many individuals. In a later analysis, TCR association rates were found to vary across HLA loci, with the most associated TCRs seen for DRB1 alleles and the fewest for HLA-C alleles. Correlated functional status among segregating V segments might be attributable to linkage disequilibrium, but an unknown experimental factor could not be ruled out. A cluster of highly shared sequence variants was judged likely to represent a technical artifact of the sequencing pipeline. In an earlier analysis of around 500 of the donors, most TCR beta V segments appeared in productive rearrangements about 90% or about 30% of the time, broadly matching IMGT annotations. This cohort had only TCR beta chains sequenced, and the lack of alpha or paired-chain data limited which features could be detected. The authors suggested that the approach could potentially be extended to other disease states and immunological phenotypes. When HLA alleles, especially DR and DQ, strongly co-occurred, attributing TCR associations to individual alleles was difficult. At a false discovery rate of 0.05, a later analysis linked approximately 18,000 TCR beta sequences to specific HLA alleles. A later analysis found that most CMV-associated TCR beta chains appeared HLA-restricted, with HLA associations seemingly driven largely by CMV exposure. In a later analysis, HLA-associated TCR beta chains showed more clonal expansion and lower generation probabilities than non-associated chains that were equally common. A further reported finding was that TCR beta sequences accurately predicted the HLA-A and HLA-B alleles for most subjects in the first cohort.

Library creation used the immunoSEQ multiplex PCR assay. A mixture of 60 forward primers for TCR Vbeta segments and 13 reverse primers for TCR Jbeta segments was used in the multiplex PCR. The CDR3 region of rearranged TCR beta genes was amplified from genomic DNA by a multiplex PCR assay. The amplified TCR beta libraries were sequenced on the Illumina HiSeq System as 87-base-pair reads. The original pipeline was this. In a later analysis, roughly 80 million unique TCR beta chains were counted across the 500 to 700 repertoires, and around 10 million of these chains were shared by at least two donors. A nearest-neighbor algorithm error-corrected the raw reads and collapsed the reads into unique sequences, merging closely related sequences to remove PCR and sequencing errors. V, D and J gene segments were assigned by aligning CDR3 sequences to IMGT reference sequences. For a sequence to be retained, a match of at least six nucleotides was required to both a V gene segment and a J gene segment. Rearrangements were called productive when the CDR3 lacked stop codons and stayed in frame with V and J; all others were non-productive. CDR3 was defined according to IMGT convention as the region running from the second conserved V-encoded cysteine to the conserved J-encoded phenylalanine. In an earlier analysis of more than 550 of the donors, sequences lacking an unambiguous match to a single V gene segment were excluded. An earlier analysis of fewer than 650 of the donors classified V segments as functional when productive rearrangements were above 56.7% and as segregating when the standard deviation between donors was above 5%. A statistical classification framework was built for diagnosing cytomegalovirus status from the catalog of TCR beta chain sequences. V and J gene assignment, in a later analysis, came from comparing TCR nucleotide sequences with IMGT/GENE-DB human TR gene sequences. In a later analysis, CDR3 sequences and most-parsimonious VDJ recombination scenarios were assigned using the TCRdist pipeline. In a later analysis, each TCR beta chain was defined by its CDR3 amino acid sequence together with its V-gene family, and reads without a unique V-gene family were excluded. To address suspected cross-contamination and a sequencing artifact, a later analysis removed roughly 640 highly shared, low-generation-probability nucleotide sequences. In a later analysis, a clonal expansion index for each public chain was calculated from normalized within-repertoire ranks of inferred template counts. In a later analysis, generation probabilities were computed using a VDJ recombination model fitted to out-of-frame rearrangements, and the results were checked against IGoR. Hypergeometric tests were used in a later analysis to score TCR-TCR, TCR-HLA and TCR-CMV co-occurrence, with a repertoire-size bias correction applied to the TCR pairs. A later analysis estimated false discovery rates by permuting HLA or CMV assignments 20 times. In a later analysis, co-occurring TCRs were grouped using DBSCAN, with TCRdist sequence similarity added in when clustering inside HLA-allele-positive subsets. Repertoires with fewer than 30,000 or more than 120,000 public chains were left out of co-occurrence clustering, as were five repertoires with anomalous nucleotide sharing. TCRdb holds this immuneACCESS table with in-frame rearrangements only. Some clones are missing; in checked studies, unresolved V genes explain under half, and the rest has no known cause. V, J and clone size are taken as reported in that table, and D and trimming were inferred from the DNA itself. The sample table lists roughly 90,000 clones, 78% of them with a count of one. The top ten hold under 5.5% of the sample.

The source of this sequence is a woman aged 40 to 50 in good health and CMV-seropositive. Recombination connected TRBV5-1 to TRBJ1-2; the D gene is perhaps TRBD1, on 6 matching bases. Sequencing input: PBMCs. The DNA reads TGCGCCAGCAGCTTCTTGGGGGACACCTTAGAGGGCTACACCTTC. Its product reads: CASSFLGDTLEGYTF.